The T cell receptor (beta chain) described here comes from a study of T cell clusters in autoimmune cytopenias. For the study at large: A median of roughly 50,000 TRB reads per sample yielded a median approximately 2,500 distinct clonotypes.

TRB amplification used 250 ng of peripheral blood genomic DNA. A remark on this clonotype: Its specificity is not known.

TRB rearrangements were amplified by touch-down multiplex PCR with mixed TRB-A/B primers. TCRdb re-called the multiplex PCR reads and shows each CDR3 protein once, DNA omitted. Here the sample table reports 9,000 to 13,000 distinct CDR3 sequences. CDR3 size: 14 residues. Germline values: CDR1 SGHDT, CDR2 YYEEEE. General study findings and limits: No experiment has yet validated the function of the T cell clusters defined in silico.

The same data also contributed to another study, on T cell repertoires in aging, cancer and after chemotherapy. Per that study: Loss of evenness, beyond lost richness, contributed to age-related TCR diversity decline in cancer patients. The repertoire data cannot show anything about immunological memory following chemotherapy.

What was sequenced was peripheral blood. The chain uses TRBV5-6 and TRBJ1-2; TCRdb selects TRBD1, and the lack of DNA leaves this call unchecked. The receptor was derived from a human donor in good health. The CDR3 region is CASSSTGQGKGYTF. Drawing the rest from reference TRBV5-6 and TRBJ1-2, the complete variable domain is DAGVTQSPTHLIKTRGQQVTLRCSPKSGHDTVSWYQQALGQGPQFIFQYYEEEERQRGNFPDRFSGHQFPNYSSELNVNALLLGDSALYLCASSSTGQGKGYTFGSGTRLTVV.